The entry below gives a single TCR beta chain sequence along with its context. Antigen: not known. Libraries were prepared by immunoSEQ multiplex PCR; TCRdb keeps only in-frame clonotypes and omits some of them. The table includes some 62,000 clones, nearly 98% detected once. These data originate in a study of Tregs in tolerant kidney transplant recipients. Study-wide context: Related graft donors supplied nonmyeloablative bone marrow transplants, and mixed chimerism was transient. Whole-study results and caveats: Activated donor B cell expansion appeared to reveal the most relevant donor-specific TCRbeta repertoire.

Unstimulated regulatory T cells (CD4+CD25+CD127-), CD4+CD25- non-regulatory cells, CD4 and CD8 cells were FACS-sorted from thawed PBMCs. Before regulatory T cell sorting, thawed PBMCs rested overnight at 37°C in about 200 IU/ml IL-2. This TCR was sampled from a human donor who received a combined kidney and bone marrow transplant. The input for sequencing was Tregs from blood, taken before the transplant.

The CDR3 sequence is CASSQDLGLAGYTHNEQFF. DNA for the CDR3: TGCGCCAGCAGCCAAGACCTAGGACTAGCGGGATATACCCACAATGAGCAGTTCTTC. This chain links TRBV4-1 with TRBJ2-1; 12 bases agree with TRBD2. Unmatched junction bases numbered 11, after V lost 0 bases and J lost 5 bases. Per germline, CDR1 MGHRA and CDR2 YSYEKL. The CDR3 totals 19 residues.